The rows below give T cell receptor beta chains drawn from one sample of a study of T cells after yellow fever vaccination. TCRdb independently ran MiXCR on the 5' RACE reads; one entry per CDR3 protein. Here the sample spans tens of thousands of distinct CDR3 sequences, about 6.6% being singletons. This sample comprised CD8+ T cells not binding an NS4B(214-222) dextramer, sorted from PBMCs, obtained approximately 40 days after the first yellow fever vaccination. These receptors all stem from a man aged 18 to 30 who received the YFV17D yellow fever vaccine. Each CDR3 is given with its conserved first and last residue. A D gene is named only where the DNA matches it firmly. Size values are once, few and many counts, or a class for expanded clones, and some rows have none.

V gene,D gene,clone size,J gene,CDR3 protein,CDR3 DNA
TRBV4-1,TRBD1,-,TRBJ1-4,CASSRGTGDEKLFF,TGCGCCAGCAGCCGAGGGACAGGGGATGAAAAACTGTTTTTT
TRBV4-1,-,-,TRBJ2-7,CASSHQGRTYEQYF,TGCGCCAGCAGCCACCAGGGGAGAACCTACGAGCAGTACTTC
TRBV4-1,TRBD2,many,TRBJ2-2,CASSQVERGGSGELFF,TGCGCCAGCAGCCAAGTCGAGCGGGGGGGCTCCGGGGAGCTGTTTTTT
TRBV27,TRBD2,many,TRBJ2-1,CASTNLAGGGNEQFF,TGTGCCAGCACAAATCTAGCGGGGGGAGGCAATGAGCAGTTCTTC
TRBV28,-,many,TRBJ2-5,CASSLGGLETQYF,TGTGCCAGCAGTTTGGGGGGGCTGGAGACCCAGTACTTC
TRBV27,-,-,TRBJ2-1,CASTPRVHEQFF,TGTGCCAGCACTCCTCGAGTACATGAGCAGTTCTTC
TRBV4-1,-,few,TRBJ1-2,CASSATGGGGYGYTF,TGCGCCAGCAGCGCCACGGGTGGGGGGGGGTATGGCTACACCTTC
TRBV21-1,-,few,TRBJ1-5,CASSRTGNIHQPQHF,TGTGCCAGCAGCAGGACAGGTAACATTCATCAGCCCCAGCATTTT
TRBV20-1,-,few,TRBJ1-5,CSARGGGNQPQHF,TGCAGTGCTAGAGGCGGTGGGAATCAGCCCCAGCATTTT
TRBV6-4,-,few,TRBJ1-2,CASSVDPSYESYTF,TGTGCCAGCAGTGTGGACCCGTCTTATGAGAGCTACACCTTC
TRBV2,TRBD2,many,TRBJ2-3,CASSYRGGLTDTQYF,TGTGCCAGCAGTTACCGGGGGGGCCTCACAGATACGCAGTATTTT
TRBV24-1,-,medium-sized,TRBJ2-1,CATRGRNVSSYNEQFF,TGTGCCACCCGGGGCCGGAATGTTAGCTCCTACAATGAGCAGTTCTTC
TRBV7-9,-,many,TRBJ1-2,CASSLGLGYGYTF,TGTGCCAGCAGCTTAGGGTTGGGCTATGGCTACACCTTC
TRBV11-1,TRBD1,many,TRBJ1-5,CASSPVPGQVWGNQPQHF,TGTGCCAGCAGCCCCGTCCCGGGACAGGTTTGGGGAAATCAGCCCCAGCATTTT
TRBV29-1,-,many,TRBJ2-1,CSVKTGYNEQFF,TGCAGCGTTAAGACCGGGTACAATGAGCAGTTCTTC
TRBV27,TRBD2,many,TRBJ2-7,CASSLLGRGHEQYF,TGTGCCAGCAGTTTATTAGGGAGGGGCCACGAGCAGTACTTC
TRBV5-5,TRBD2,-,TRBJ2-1,CASSVGTSGWNEQFF,TGTGCCAGCAGCGTTGGGACTAGCGGTTGGAATGAGCAGTTCTTC
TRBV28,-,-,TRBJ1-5,CASRLGTRQPQHF,TGTGCCAGCAGACTGGGGACGCGGCAGCCCCAGCATTTT
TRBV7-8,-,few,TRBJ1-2,CASSRGGLYGYTF,TGTGCCAGCAGCCGCGGGGGGCTGTATGGCTACACCTTC
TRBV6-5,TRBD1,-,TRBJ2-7,CACSYSGQGSGGEQYF,TGTGCCTGCAGTTACTCGGGACAGGGCAGCGGCGGCGAGCAGTACTTC
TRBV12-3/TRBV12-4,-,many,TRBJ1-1,CASSLEWDLNTEAFF,TGTGCCAGCAGTTTAGAGTGGGACTTGAACACTGAAGCTTTCTTT
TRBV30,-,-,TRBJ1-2,CAWSVGLGGNYSYTF,TGTGCCTGGAGTGTAGGGTTAGGAGGGAACTATAGCTACACCTTC
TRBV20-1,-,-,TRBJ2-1,CSARDTFGGNNEQFF,TGCAGTGCTAGAGATACTTTCGGCGGAAACAATGAGCAGTTCTTC
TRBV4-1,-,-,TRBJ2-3,CASSQGHVGAATDTQYF,TGCGCCAGCAGCCAAGGGCATGTGGGGGCCGCCACAGATACGCAGTATTTT
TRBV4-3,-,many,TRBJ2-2,CASASWETRDFPGELFF,TGCGCCAGCGCTTCTTGGGAGACCAGAGATTTCCCCGGGGAGCTGTTTTTT
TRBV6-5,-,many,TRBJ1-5,CASMRGAHGQPQHF,TGTGCCAGTATGCGGGGGGCTCATGGTCAGCCCCAGCATTTT
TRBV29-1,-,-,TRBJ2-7,CSVEEDRSYEQYF,TGCAGCGTTGAAGAGGACCGGAGCTACGAGCAGTACTTC
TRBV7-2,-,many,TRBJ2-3,CASSLGGAGGQYF,TGTGCCAGCAGCTTAGGGGGCGCCGGCGGGCAGTATTTT
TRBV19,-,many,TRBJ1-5,CASSISSYSNQPQHF,TGTGCCAGTAGTATAAGTTCCTATAGCAATCAGCCCCAGCATTTT
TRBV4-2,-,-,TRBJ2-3,CASSPNMRGGTDTQYF,TGTGCCAGCAGCCCAAATATGAGGGGGGGCACAGATACGCAGTATTTT
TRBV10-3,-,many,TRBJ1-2,CATPRGDYGYTF,TGTGCCACCCCGCGAGGGGACTATGGCTACACCTTC
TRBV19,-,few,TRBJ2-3,CASSMKDGTDTQYF,TGTGCCAGTAGTATGAAGGACGGGACAGATACGCAGTATTTT
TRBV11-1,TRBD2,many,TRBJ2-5,CASSLWGTTQETQYF,TGTGCCAGCAGCTTGTGGGGGACTACTCAAGAGACCCAGTACTTC
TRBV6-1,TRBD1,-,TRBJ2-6,CASGTGVGANVLTF,TGTGCCAGCGGGACAGGGGTCGGGGCCAACGTCCTGACTTTC
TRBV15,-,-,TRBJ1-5,CATSSAGEGNQPQHF,TGTGCCACCAGCAGTGCAGGGGAAGGCAATCAGCCCCAGCATTTT
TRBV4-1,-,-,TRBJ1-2,CASSQGGLRDGYTF,TGCGCCAGCAGCCAAGGGGGGCTTCGAGATGGCTACACCTTC
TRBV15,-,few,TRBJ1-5,CATSAPGLGERIGYQPQHF,TGTGCCACCAGCGCACCTGGACTGGGCGAGAGGATCGGTTATCAGCCCCAGCATTTT
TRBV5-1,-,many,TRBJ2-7,CASSLEGVEGHEQYF,TGCGCCAGCAGCTTGGAGGGGGTAGAGGGCCACGAGCAGTACTTC
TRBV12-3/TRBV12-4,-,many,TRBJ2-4,CASSLADIAKNIQYF,TGTGCCAGCAGTTTGGCGGACATAGCCAAAAACATTCAGTACTTC
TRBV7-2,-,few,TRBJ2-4,CASSLGGVRAKNIQYF,TGTGCCAGCAGCTTAGGGGGAGTTCGGGCCAAAAACATTCAGTACTTC
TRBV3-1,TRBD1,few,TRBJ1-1,CASSQDTGAPEAFF,TGTGCCAGCAGCCAAGACACAGGGGCCCCTGAAGCTTTCTTT
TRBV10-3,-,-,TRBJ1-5,CAIGQPQHF,TGTGCCATCGGGCAGCCCCAGCATTTT
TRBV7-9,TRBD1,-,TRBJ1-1,CASSLVDRGDPEAFF,TGTGCCAGCAGCTTAGTTGACAGGGGAGACCCTGAAGCTTTCTTT
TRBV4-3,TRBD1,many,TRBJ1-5,CASSADREGYQPQHF,TGCGCCAGCAGCGCCGACAGGGAAGGTTATCAGCCCCAGCATTTT
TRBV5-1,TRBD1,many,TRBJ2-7,CASSFRDRPQEQYF,TGCGCCAGCAGCTTCCGGGACAGGCCACAAGAGCAGTACTTC
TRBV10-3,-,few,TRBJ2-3,CATLGVQTYTDTQYF,TGTGCCACGCTGGGGGTACAGACTTACACAGATACGCAGTATTTT
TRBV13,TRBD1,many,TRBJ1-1,CASSSNGQGNTEAFF,TGTGCCAGCAGCTCGAATGGACAGGGGAACACTGAAGCTTTCTTT
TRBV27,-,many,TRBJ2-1,CASSLGGHNEQFF,TGTGCCAGCAGTTTGGGGGGGCACAATGAGCAGTTCTTC
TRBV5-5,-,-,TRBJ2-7,CASSVDVYEQYF,TGTGCCAGCAGCGTTGATGTTTACGAGCAGTACTTC
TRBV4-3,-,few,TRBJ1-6,CASSQDSFSSYNSPLHF,TGCGCCAGCAGCCAAGATAGCTTCAGCTCCTATAATTCACCCCTCCACTTT
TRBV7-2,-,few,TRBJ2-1,CASSSGTTGPNEQFF,TGTGCCAGCAGCTCGGGTACAACAGGGCCCAATGAGCAGTTCTTC
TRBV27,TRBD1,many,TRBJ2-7,CASSPLGQGYEQYF,TGTGCCAGCAGTCCCCTAGGACAGGGCTACGAGCAGTACTTC
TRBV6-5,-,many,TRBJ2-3,CASSHQSGPTDTQYF,TGTGCCAGCAGCCACCAGAGCGGACCCACAGATACGCAGTATTTT
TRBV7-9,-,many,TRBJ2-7,CASSLDPLLEQYF,TGTGCCAGCAGCTTAGATCCCCTCCTCGAGCAGTACTTC
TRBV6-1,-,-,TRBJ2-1,CASSPNRGYNEQFF,TGTGCCAGCAGCCCGAACCGGGGGTACAATGAGCAGTTCTTC
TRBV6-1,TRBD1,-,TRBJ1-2,CASTYGVQGDGYTF,TGTGCCAGCACCTATGGGGTACAGGGGGATGGCTACACCTTC
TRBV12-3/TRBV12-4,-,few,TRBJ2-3,CASSLTPYVGTDTQYF,TGTGCCAGCAGTTTAACGCCTTATGTGGGCACAGATACGCAGTATTTT